This T cell receptor (beta chain) derives from a study of OX40 agonist ivuxolimab in advanced cancers. General study points: Clonal expansion by week 6 occurred in CD4+ and CD8+ blood T cells (at 0.1 to 3.0 mg/kg). Undetermined was the antigen specificity of the expanded peripheral T cells. It was also the case that some nonresponders had low normalized T-cell clonal expansion.

The study sampled blood at baseline, cycle 4 day 1, and cycle 7 day 1. Turning to this clone: Its antigen is as yet unknown.

Profiling relied on immunoSEQ multiplex PCR, and the TCRdb table lists in-frame clones only, not all of them. The sample yields around 53,000 clones, roughly three quarters seen once. Germline assignment: CDR1 SGHRS and CDR2 YFSETQ. The CDR3 contains 16 residues. J gave up 2 bases and V 1 base, and 4 bases lay outside the gene matches. V usage is TRBV5-1 and J usage is TRBJ2-2; 8 bases align to TRBD2. The source material was CD4+ or CD8+ T cells sorted from blood, sampled in a trial of the OX40 agonist ivuxolimab. The source is an adult with an advanced solid tumor such as melanoma, head and neck, liver or kidney cancer. The CDR3 spells CASSLRAGGNTGELFF. The CDR3 DNA sequence: TGCGCCAGCAGCTTGCGCGCGGGGGGAAACACCGGGGAGCTGTTTTTT.